There are many counts of the clone carrying this T cell receptor beta chain. The sample is drawn from a study of T-cell memory formation after mild COVID-19. CDR1 and CDR2 (germline): SEHNR, FQNEAQ (reference sequence). CDR3 length: 16 amino acids. The V and J ends lost 1 base and 1 base respectively, with 10 bases between them. TCRdb reprocessed the 5' RACE reads via MiXCR and lists one record per CDR3 protein. The table has hundreds of thousands of distinct CDR3 sequences, around 17% seen once. The chain joins TRBV7-9 to TRBJ2-2, with unresolved D. Input material: PBMCs or a T cell subset sorted from them (not recorded which). The origin of this receptor is an adult woman who had mild COVID-19 (a few samples of this study predate the infection). Cell type and time point are not known. The CDR3 sequence: CASSLETPLNTGELFF. CDR3 DNA sequence: TGTGCCAGCAGCTTAGAGACCCCCTTGAACACCGGGGAGCTGTTTTTT.